This T cell receptor beta chain comes out of a study of cytomegalovirus exposure and HLA in healthy donors. Background on the study: In a later analysis, the 90 to 150 validation repertoires were reported to have used the same platform as the roughly 670 first-cohort repertoires.

General observations from the study: Among TCR sequences, most were rare, though some public TCRs appeared in many donors. High specificity and sensitivity for cytomegalovirus status were reported for the classifier.

Germline V gene sequence: CDR1 MNHNS, CDR2 SASEGT. The CDR3 length is 11 residues. Trimming removed 1 base from V and 13 bases from J, with 8 bases in between. This clone has at least ten counts. The antigen is unknown. Produced via immunoSEQ multiplex PCR; TCRdb's table is partial and in-frame only. The table records under 250,000 clones, roughly 90% of them present only once. Sequenced material: PBMCs. The sequence derives from a man between 18 and 29 years old in good health and CMV-seropositive. J is TRBJ2-1 and V is TRBV6-1, with D perhaps matching TRBD1 (6 bases). The CDR3: CASSEVGGQFF. The CDR3 DNA sequence: TGTGCCAGCAGTGAAGTAGGGGGACAGTTCTTC.